The 25 T cell receptor beta chains given below trace back to one sample, sequenced in a study of cytomegalovirus exposure and HLA in healthy donors. 13 Jbeta primers and 60 Vbeta primers were used for the PCR. Only in-frame clones appear in the TCRdb table, and some are missing; sequencing was by immunoSEQ multiplex PCR. The table counts approximately 150,000 clones; under 2% lies in the top ten. The sequencing sample was made of PBMCs. Receptor source: a woman aged 45-60 years in good health and CMV-seronegative.

The rearrangement uses TRBV7-9 and TRBJ2-1; 9 nucleotides match TRBD2. The CDR3 sequence is 14 residues long. Germline CDR1 and CDR2: SEHNR and FQNEAQ (reference sequence). Germline trimming cut 1 base from V and 9 bases from J; bases unmatched to any gene: 4. DNA of the CDR3: TGTGCCAGCAGCTTAGATAGAGCGGGAGGTGAGCAGTTCTTC. Translating it yields CASSLDRAGGEQFF.

This chain uses TRBV7-2 with TRBJ2-5, with 9 bases lining up with TRBD1. CDR3 length equals 15 residues. From germline, CDR1 is SGHTA and CDR2 FQGNSA. V dropped 6 bases and J dropped 1; count of bases not matched to a gene: 6. This CDR3 is CASRMNRGLQETQYF. The CDR3, as DNA: TGTGCCAGCAGGATGAACAGGGGGCTCCAAGAGACCCAGTACTTC. Complete variable domain (other parts from reference TRBV7-2 and TRBJ2-5): GAGVSQSPSNKVTEKGKDVELRCDPISGHTALYWYRQSLGQGLEFLIYFQGNSAPDKSGLPSDRFSAERTGGSVSTLTIQRTQQEDSAVYLCASRMNRGLQETQYFGPGTRLLVL.

The chain couples TRBV5-5 to TRBJ1-1; D is unclear. The CDR3 contains 16 residues. V lost 4 bases to trimming and J lost 6 bases, with 22 bases between them. Germline assignment: CDR1 SGHKS and CDR2 YYEKEE (reference sequence). The CDR3 loop reads CASSRQRQAGSSEAFF. Here the CDR3 DNA reads TGTGCCAGCAGCCGCCAACGGCAGGCAGGATCCTCTGAAGCTTTCTTT.

The V gene is TRBV9, the J gene TRBJ2-3; TRBD2 aligns across 9 bases. Germline CDR1 is SGDLS and CDR2 is YYNGEE. The CDR3 is 15 residues long. J was trimmed by 10 bases and V by 0 bases; bases with no gene match: 9. This CDR3 reads CASSVDPAGGNPQYF. The CDR3 bases are TGTGCCAGCAGCGTAGACCCAGCGGGGGGCAATCCGCAGTATTTT.

This chain connects TRBV7-6 to TRBJ2-2; 7 bases match TRBD2. With 3 bases clipped from V and 5 bases from J, the junction kept 6 bases outside the gene matches. This CDR3 contains 15 residues. Germline lookup yields CDR1 SGHVS and CDR2 FNYEAQ. The CDR3 nucleotides are TGTGCCAGCAGCTTGGTCTATAGCGGGACCGGGGAGCTGTTTTTT. This translates into CASSLVYSGTGELFF.

This chain links TRBV7-2 with TRBJ1-5, with D perhaps matching TRBD1 (5 bases). V was trimmed by 2 bases and J by 3 bases, leaving 11 bases between them. This CDR3 has 15 amino acids. Germline V gene data show CDR1 as SGHTA and CDR2 as FQGNSA. The CDR3, as DNA: TGTGCCAGCAGCTTAAGGGTGGACATCAATCAGCCCCAGCATTTT. It yields the protein CASSLRVDINQPQHF.

The rearrangement links TRBV7-2 to TRBJ1-1; 9 bases map to TRBD1. V was pared by 5 bases and J by 5 bases, with 6 bases of the junction left unmatched. The CDR3 has 14 amino acids. Germline V lookup: CDR1 SGHTA, CDR2 FQGNSA. CDR3 in DNA: TGTGCCAGCAGCGCCACAGGGGGCAATACTGAAGCTTTCTTT. Protein sequence: CASSATGGNTEAFF.

The V and J genes are TRBV5-4 and TRBJ2-3, with 9 bases matching TRBD2. Germline V gene lookup returns CDR1 SGHNT and CDR2 YYREEE (reference sequence). With 5 bases clipped from V and 1 base from J, the junction kept 2 bases outside the gene matches. The CDR3 is 14 amino acids. The CDR3 is CASSLAGGTDTQYF. The CDR3 coding sequence is TGTGCCAGCAGTTTAGCGGGGGGCACAGATACGCAGTATTTT.

As concerns this clone: The junction departs from the called germline gene at one end, perhaps through a read error. The J gene is TRBJ2-7, the V gene TRBV6-6, with TRBD2 as a possible D gene (6 bases). CDR1 is MNHNY and CDR2 is SVGAGI in the germline V gene (reference sequence). The CDR3 totals 15 residues. The CDR3 bases are TGTACCAGCAGTCGCCAAGCGGGTTGGGCCTACGAGCAGTACTTC. The encoded protein is CTSSRQAGWAYEQYF.

The chain joins TRBV2 to TRBJ2-3; tentative D call: TRBD2 (6 bases). Between the trimmed V and J ends, which lost 1 base and 4 bases, there was a span of 6 bases. From germline, CDR1 is SNHLY and CDR2 FYNNEI. CDR3 length: 13 amino acids. The CDR3 nucleotides read TGTGCCAGCAGTGAAGGGGGGGCAGATACGCAGTATTTT. As protein: CASSEGGADTQYF.

The rearrangement links TRBV14 to TRBJ1-1, with 9 nucleotides matching TRBD1. This CDR3 contains 16 residues. CDR1 is SGHDN and CDR2 is FVKESK in the germline V gene. The V segment lost 3 bases and the J segment 1 base; nucleotides outside the gene matches: 6. In nucleotides, the CDR3 is TGTGCCAGCAGCCAGCGTATGGGACAGGGGAACACTGAAGCTTTCTTT. Protein product: CASSQRMGQGNTEAFF. The full variable domain, in which reference TRBV14 and TRBJ1-1 provide the parts outside the CDR3, is EAGVTQFPSHSVIEKGQTVTLRCDPISGHDNLYWYRRVMGKEIKFLLHFVKESKQDESGMPNNRFLAERTGGTYSTLKVQPAELEDSGVYFCASSQRMGQGNTEAFFGQGTRLTVV.

This rearrangement joins TRBV7-9 to TRBJ2-2; D is possibly TRBD2 (5 bases). V shed 3 bases and J shed 0 bases, with 11 bases lying between them. Germline-derived CDR1 and CDR2 are SEHNR and FQNEAQ (reference sequence). The CDR3 has 16 amino acids. This chain's CDR3 is CASSLDPGTNTGELFF. The DNA for the CDR3 is TGTGCCAGCAGCTTGGATCCGGGGACGAACACCGGGGAGCTGTTTTTT.

The chain uses TRBV30 and TRBJ2-7, with 10 bases fitting TRBD1. Per germline, CDR1 GTSNPN and CDR2 SVGIG (reference sequence). J gave up 3 bases and V 5 bases, and 4 bases lay outside the gene matches. The CDR3 runs to 13 residues. The CDR3 DNA reads TGTGCCTGGTCGGACAGGGGGGACTACGAGCAGTACTTC. The encoded protein is CAWSDRGDYEQYF.

The chain recombines TRBV2 with TRBJ2-7, with 11 bases aligning to TRBD2. Trimming removed 6 bases from V and 5 bases from J; junction bases left unmatched: 15. This CDR3 has 17 amino acids. Germline-derived CDR1 and CDR2 are SNHLY and FYNNEI. In nucleotides, the CDR3 is TGTGCCAGCAGCCATTTACTAGCGGGAGAGGCCAATAACGAGCAGTACTTC. It specifies CASSHLLAGEANNEQYF.

This rearrangement joins TRBV15 to TRBJ2-7; D is unclear. The CDR3 runs 14 residues. Germline V gene lookup returns CDR1 LNHNV and CDR2 YYDKDF (reference sequence). Deletions cut 5 bases from V and 3 bases from J, with 14 bases between. In DNA, the CDR3 is TGTGCCACCAGCCTGGGCCGCTCAGGCTACGAGCAGTACTTC. Amino acid sequence: CATSLGRSGYEQYF.

The genes are TRBV5-1 and TRBJ2-1; 13 bases are a match to TRBD2. This CDR3 comprises 18 residues. Germline CDR1 SGHRS, CDR2 YFSETQ. V shed 4 bases, J shed 4 bases, and the junction held 11 bases outside the gene matches. CDR3 nucleotide sequence: TGCGCCAGCAGCCCAGGACTAGCGGGGGTCCTAGGTTACAATGAGCAGTTCTTC. Translating gives CASSPGLAGVLGYNEQFF.

J is TRBJ2-1 and V is TRBV9; TRBD2 agrees at 9 bases. Trimming took 0 bases from V and 6 from J; bases not matched to a gene: 4. The CDR3 length is 15 residues. Germline V gene data show CDR1 as SGDLS and CDR2 as YYNGEE. CDR3 sequence: CASSVAETSGNEQFF. For the CDR3, the DNA is TGTGCCAGCAGCGTAGCCGAGACTAGCGGCAATGAGCAGTTCTTC.

This chain uses TRBV9 with TRBJ2-1; 12 bases map to TRBD2. The CDR3 extends over 15 amino acids. Looked up from germline, CDR1 is SGDLS and CDR2 is YYNGEE. V lost 4 bases, J lost 5 bases, and 4 bases stayed unmatched. DNA for the CDR3: TGTGCCAGCAGCATACTAGCGGGGGGCAACAATGAGCAGTTCTTC. This codes for CASSILAGGNNEQFF.

This chain connects TRBV19 to TRBJ1-1; 7 nucleotides line up with TRBD1. The CDR3 spans 13 residues. The germline CDR1 and CDR2 sequences are LNHDA and SQIVND (reference sequence). Germline trimming cut 1 base from V and 5 bases from J; bases unmatched to any gene: 1. The CDR3 sequence is CASSIARGTEAFF. CDR3 DNA sequence: TGTGCCAGTAGTATAGCCAGGGGGACTGAAGCTTTCTTT.

The chain employs TRBV27 and TRBJ1-5; a weak D match, TRBD1 (5 bases). The CDR3 spans 17 residues. The V end was cut by 0 bases, the J end by 0 bases, with 12 bases between. CDR1 is MNHEY, CDR2 SMNVEV, per germline (reference sequence). In DNA, the CDR3 is TGTGCCAGCAGTTTATCGACTAGGGACGGTAGCAATCAGCCCCAGCATTTT. Its protein product is CASSLSTRDGSNQPQHF.

V is TRBV7-9 and J is TRBJ1-2; D perhaps matches TRBD1 (6 bases). The V and J ends lost 2 bases and 0 bases respectively, with 16 bases between them. CDR1 is SEHNR and CDR2 is FQNEAQ in the germline V gene (reference sequence). CDR3 length: 17 amino acids. Here the CDR3 DNA reads TGTGCCAGCAGCTTAACCGGGACAAAAACAACTAACTATGGCTACACCTTC. Translating gives CASSLTGTKTTNYGYTF.

This sequence joins TRBV6-5 and TRBJ1-1; no reliable D call. The length of the CDR3 is 13 residues. The V gene lost 5 bases and the J gene lost 5 bases, with 12 bases spanning the gap. Germline V gives CDR1 MNHEY, CDR2 SVGAGI. The CDR3 reads CASSRLRETEAFF. CDR3 DNA: TGTGCCAGCAGTCGGCTTAGGGAGACTGAAGCTTTCTTT.

The rearrangement joins TRBV7-3 to TRBJ2-7, with 8 bases lining up with TRBD1. Trimming removed 0 bases from V and 6 bases from J; junction bases left unmatched: 7. The CDR3 has 15 residues. The germline CDR1 and CDR2 sequences are SGHTA and FQGTGA. CDR3 in amino acids: CASSLTGQGLGEQYF. DNA for the CDR3: TGTGCCAGCAGCTTAACAGGACAGGGTTTAGGCGAGCAGTACTTC.

The chain uses TRBV28 and TRBJ1-5; the D gene is possibly TRBD1 (6 bases). V was trimmed by 3 bases and J by 5 bases, leaving 32 bases between them. The CDR3 runs to 21 residues. From germline, CDR1 is MDHEN and CDR2 SYDVKM. The CDR3 sequence: CASSFVADLRDNSLKYQPQHF. The CDR3 nucleotides read TGTGCCAGCAGTTTTGTCGCTGATCTCCGGGACAATAGTTTGAAGTATCAGCCCCAGCATTTT.

The chain has TRBV7-2 and TRBJ1-4, with 9 positions matching TRBD1. V was clipped by 1 base and J by 7 bases; unmatched bases: 13. Germline V lookup: CDR1 SGHTA, CDR2 FQGNSA. This CDR3 comprises 18 residues. Written as DNA, the CDR3 is TGTGCCAGCAGCTTAGTCCGAGCAGGACAGGACAGGGGTGAAAAACTGTTTTTT. It specifies CASSLVRAGQDRGEKLFF.